This passage covers 29 T cell receptor beta chains from one sample sequenced in a study of blood T cell repertoires in COVID-19. Libraries were prepared by immunoSEQ multiplex PCR; TCRdb keeps only in-frame clonotypes and omits some of them. Seen here are a few hundred thousand clones, around nine tenths observed once, and the top ten hold approximately 1%. The sequenced sample consisted of PBMCs or T cells enriched from blood (not recorded which). The receptor set was obtained from a woman younger than 45 who had been exposed to COVID-19.

The chain couples TRBV7-6 to TRBJ2-5; possible D gene TRBD2, 5 bases. V gave up 1 base and J gave up 4 bases, with 13 bases separating them. Per the germline V gene, CDR1 is SGHVS and CDR2 is FNYEAQ. The CDR3 is 15 residues long. As DNA, the CDR3 is TGTGCCAGCAGCTTAGATCGGCTAGCTATAGAGACCCAGTACTTC. Encoded protein: CASSLDRLAIETQYF.

The chain links TRBV19 to TRBJ2-1; 10 nucleotides align to TRBD1. Germline lookup yields CDR1 LNHDA and CDR2 SQIVND (reference sequence). With 7 bases clipped from V and 4 bases from J, the junction kept 4 bases outside the gene matches. The CDR3 length is 14 residues. The CDR3 is CASNPGQGYNEQFF. CDR3 coding DNA: TGTGCCAGTAATCCGGGACAGGGGTACAATGAGCAGTTCTTC.

The chain uses TRBV6-5 and TRBJ1-5; TRBD1 agrees at 11 bases. Germline-derived CDR1 and CDR2 are MNHEY and SVGAGI. V lost 8 bases, J lost 12 bases, and 3 bases stayed unmatched. CDR3 size: 11 residues. The CDR3 sequence: CASGGQGGQHF. CDR3 coding DNA: TGTGCCAGCGGGGGACAGGGGGGCCAGCATTTT.

This chain links TRBV15 with TRBJ2-7; maybe TRBD1 (5 bases). Trimming stripped 0 bases from V and 6 bases from J, with 15 bases between. CDR1 and CDR2 from the germline V gene are LNHNV and YYDKDF (reference sequence). The CDR3 runs 15 residues. CDR3 DNA sequence: TGTGCCACCAGCAGAGATGCCCAGGGTCCCGTCGAGCAGTACTTC. It yields the protein CATSRDAQGPVEQYF.

The CDR3 reads CASRGGGQNNSPLHF. DNA of the CDR3: TGTGCCAGTAGAGGAGGCGGGCAGAATAATTCACCCCTCCACTTT. The J gene is TRBJ1-6, the V gene TRBV19, with no clear D. The CDR3 is made up of 15 amino acids. Germline CDR1 reads LNHDA; CDR2 reads SQIVND (reference sequence). V gave up 6 bases and J gave up 5 bases, with 14 bases separating them.

The gene calls are TRBV2 and TRBJ2-1; 7 bases map to TRBD1. V was clipped by 6 bases and J by 9 bases; unmatched bases: 8. The germline gives CDR1 SNHLY, CDR2 FYNNEI. This CDR3 has 13 residues. CDR3 DNA sequence: TGTGCCAGCAGGGGTCTTCCAGGGGGTGAGCAGTTCTTC. Translating gives CASRGLPGGEQFF.

The chain recombines TRBV6-5 with TRBJ1-5; D is uncertain. V was shortened by 6 bases and J by 1 base, with 7 bases between the two germline ends. From germline, CDR1 is MNHEY and CDR2 SVGAGI. The CDR3 covers 13 residues. CDR3: CASRLYSNQPQHF. For the CDR3, the DNA is TGTGCCAGCAGACTATACAGCAATCAGCCCCAGCATTTT.

This clone was detected only once. The chain uses TRBV7-8 and TRBJ1-4; D is uncertain. V lost 1 base and J 3 bases, leaving 21 bases between the germline ends. The CDR3 runs to 19 residues. Germline V gives CDR1 SGHVS, CDR2 FQNEAQ. The CDR3 protein is CASSLGGSAGGRANEKLFF. CDR3 coding DNA: TGTGCCAGCAGCTTAGGTGGATCGGCAGGAGGAAGAGCTAATGAAAAACTGTTTTTT. The full variable domain, its missing parts supplied by reference TRBV7-8 and TRBJ1-4, is GAGVSQSPRYKVAKRGQDVALRCDPISGHVSLFWYQQALGQGPEFLTYFQNEAQLDKSGLPSDRFFAERPEGSVSTLKIQRTQQEDSAVYLCASSLGGSAGGRANEKLFFGSGTQLSVL.

J is TRBJ1-5 and V is TRBV5-6; TRBD1 matches 8 bases. J gave up 6 bases and V 1 base, and 6 bases lay outside the gene matches. The CDR3 loop spans 15 amino acids. Germline CDR1 reads SGHDT; CDR2 reads YYEEEE. The CDR3 DNA is TGTGCCAGCAGCTTGAGAACAGGGGGAGGTCAGCCCCAGCATTTT. This codes for CASSLRTGGGQPQHF. Full variable domain (rest looked up from reference TRBV5-6 and TRBJ1-5): DAGVTQSPTHLIKTRGQQVTLRCSPKSGHDTVSWYQQALGQGPQFIFQYYEEEERQRGNFPDRFSGHQFPNYSSELNVNALLLGDSALYLCASSLRTGGGQPQHFGDGTRLSIL.

This chain connects TRBV19 to TRBJ2-7; TRBD1 matches at 9 bases. Germline assignment: CDR1 LNHDA and CDR2 SQIVND (reference sequence). The V segment lost 9 bases and the J segment 7 bases; nucleotides outside the gene matches: 10. The CDR3 totals 13 residues. This CDR3 is CASSRTGVGEQYF. CDR3 bases: TGTGCCAGCAGTCGGACAGGGGTTGGGGAGCAGTACTTC.

This chain links TRBV4-1 with TRBJ2-7; a weak D match, TRBD2 (5 bases). Trimming cost V 1 base and J 4 bases, with 14 bases left between them. Germline V lookup: CDR1 MGHRA, CDR2 YSYEKL. The CDR3 is made up of 15 amino acids. The CDR3 coding sequence is TGCGCCAGCAGCCAAGCGGGCAGATCGGGATACGAGCAGTACTTC. It codes for CASSQAGRSGYEQYF.

V usage is TRBV2 and J usage is TRBJ2-7, with 9 bases fitting TRBD2. V lost 8 bases and J lost 0; bases outside the gene matches: 2. Looked up from germline, CDR1 is SNHLY and CDR2 is FYNNEI. CDR3 length equals 13 residues. The CDR3 sequence is CASLSGGSYEQYF. The CDR3 DNA is TGTGCCAGCCTTAGCGGGGGCTCCTACGAGCAGTACTTC.

This chain connects TRBV24-1 to TRBJ1-2; a possible D gene is TRBD1 (6 bases). This CDR3 has 15 amino acids. V lost 5 bases and J lost 2, with 14 bases in between. The germline V gene has CDR1 KGHDR and CDR2 SFDVKD. CDR3 residues: CATSASTGTNYGYTF. CDR3 DNA sequence: TGTGCCACCAGTGCCTCCACAGGGACCAACTATGGCTACACCTTC.

This chain links TRBV29-1 with TRBJ2-1; TRBD2 is a possible D gene (5 bases). This CDR3 is built from 13 residues. The V end was cut by 5 bases, the J end by 3 bases, with 11 bases between. Looked up from germline, CDR1 is SQVTM and CDR2 is ANQGSEA. In DNA form, the CDR3 reads TGCAGCGTTCTCCCGGGGTACTACAATGAGCAGTTCTTC. Its protein product is CSVLPGYYNEQFF.

The gene calls are TRBV9 and TRBJ2-1, with 7 bases matching TRBD2. Germline V gene lookup returns CDR1 SGDLS and CDR2 YYNGEE. CDR3 length: 15 residues. V dropped 0 bases and J dropped 2; count of bases not matched to a gene: 2. The CDR3 loop is CASSVEGLAYNEQFF. The CDR3 DNA follows: TGTGCCAGCAGCGTAGAAGGACTAGCCTACAATGAGCAGTTCTTC.

A few counts support this clone. This chain joins TRBV6-2 or TRBV6-3 and TRBJ1-5; 8 bases line up with TRBD1. The CDR3 runs 14 residues. From germline, CDR1 is MNHEY and CDR2 SVGEGT. V gave up 6 bases and J gave up 3 bases; unmatched junction bases: 4. CDR3 region: CASSRTGSNQPQHF. The CDR3 DNA follows: TGTGCCAGCAGCCGGACAGGGTCCAATCAGCCCCAGCATTTT.

The gene calls are TRBV12-3 or TRBV12-4 and TRBJ2-2; perhaps TRBD1 as D (5 bases). The CDR3 is 12 amino acids. The V and J ends lost 6 bases and 7 bases respectively, with 9 bases between them. This chain's CDR3 is CASRLTVGELFF. CDR3 DNA: TGTGCCAGCAGATTGACAGTCGGGGAGCTGTTTTTT.

V and J are TRBV11-2 and TRBJ1-5; D is unresolved. From germline, CDR1 is SGHAT and CDR2 FQNNGV. Between the trimmed V and J ends, which lost 2 bases and 2 bases, there was a span of 10 bases. This CDR3 comprises 15 residues. The CDR3: CASSLRGAGNQPQHF. The CDR3 DNA reads TGTGCCAGCAGCTTACGGGGTGCCGGCAATCAGCCCCAGCATTTT.

The V and J genes are TRBV30 and TRBJ1-4; perhaps TRBD1 as D (6 bases). Germline V gene lookup returns CDR1 GTSNPN and CDR2 SVGIG (reference sequence). This CDR3 spans 14 amino acids. Trimming cost V 0 bases and J 8 bases, with 13 bases left between them. This CDR3 reads CAWSVMGAEEKLFF. DNA for the CDR3: TGTGCCTGGAGTGTAATGGGGGCAGAGGAAAAACTGTTTTTT.

The chain uses TRBV7-6 and TRBJ2-1, with D tentatively TRBD2 (6 bases). The length of the CDR3 is 16 residues. Trimming removed 2 bases from V and 0 bases from J, with 11 bases in between. Germline V CDR1 and CDR2: SGHVS, FNYEAQ. CDR3 coding DNA: TGTGCCAGCAGCTTACCCCCAGCGGGCTCCTACAATGAGCAGTTCTTC. It translates to CASSLPPAGSYNEQFF.

This clone was found a few times. The J gene is TRBJ2-1, the V gene TRBV11-3; 9 nucleotides line up with TRBD1. Per germline, CDR1 SGHNT and CDR2 YENEEA. The CDR3 spans 17 residues. J lost 5 bases, V lost 0 bases, and 8 bases had no gene match. This CDR3 is CASSLEGTGQGNNEQFF. The CDR3 DNA sequence: TGTGCCAGCAGCTTAGAGGGAACGGGACAGGGTAACAATGAGCAGTTCTTC. Using reference TRBV11-3 and TRBJ2-1 for the parts outside the CDR3, the full variable domain is EAGVVQSPRYKIIEKKQPVAFWCNPISGHNTLYWYLQNLGQGPELLIRYENEEAVDDSQLPKDRFSAERLKGVDSTLKIQPAELGDSAVYLCASSLEGTGQGNNEQFFGPGTRLTVL.

The chain couples TRBV2 to TRBJ2-1; 7 nucleotides line up with TRBD2. The V gene's germline CDR1 is SNHLY and CDR2 FYNNEI. This CDR3 comprises 15 residues. The ends lost 5 bases at V and 10 bases at J; junction bases unmatched: 14. The CDR3 DNA reads TGTGCCAGCAGTTCCCAAGGACTAGTGGGCGACGAGCAGTTCTTC. The encoded protein is CASSSQGLVGDEQFF.

The chain is built from TRBV6-5 and TRBJ2-7, with TRBD1 matching over 7 bases. The junction had 8 bases not matched to a gene; V was cut back by 6 bases and J by 3 bases. Germline assignment: CDR1 MNHEY and CDR2 SVGAGI. The CDR3 is 14 residues long. CDR3 region: CASRRQGSLYEQYF. Written as DNA, the CDR3 is TGTGCCAGCAGAAGACAGGGTTCTCTCTACGAGCAGTACTTC.

The gene calls are TRBV7-3 and TRBJ2-2; D is uncertain. Germline-derived CDR1 and CDR2 are SGHTA and FQGTGA. Trimming left V 6 bases short and J 6 bases short, with 8 bases between. The CDR3 totals 12 residues. CDR3 amino acids: CASSSRPGELFF. The CDR3 DNA reads TGTGCCAGCAGTTCCCGTCCCGGGGAGCTGTTTTTT.

The chain couples TRBV6-5 to TRBJ1-1; D possibly corresponds to TRBD1 (5 bases). The germline CDR1 and CDR2 sequences are MNHEY and SVGAGI. This CDR3 region has 15 residues. Trimming removed 7 bases from V and 5 bases from J, with 20 bases in between. The CDR3: CASNSEGFGGTEAFF. CDR3 DNA sequence: TGTGCCAGCAACTCTGAAGGGTTCGGGGGAACTGAAGCTTTCTTT.

The gene calls are TRBV13 and TRBJ2-7, with TRBD2 matching over 9 bases. V trimming: 5 bases; J trimming: 3 bases; junction bases outside the gene matches: 2. The germline V gene encodes CDR1 PRHDT and CDR2 FYEKMQ (reference sequence). The CDR3 loop spans 13 amino acids. The CDR3 DNA follows: TGTGCCAGCAGCCTGACTAGCGGCTACGAGCAGTACTTC. Encoded protein: CASSLTSGYEQYF.

This clone was counted only a few times. The rearrangement links TRBV18 to TRBJ2-7; a possible D gene is TRBD1 (6 bases). The CDR3 is 15 residues long. V lost 3 bases to trimming and J lost 2 bases, with 14 bases between them. Germline CDR1 and CDR2: KGHSH and LQKENI. The CDR3 here is CASSPRTATTYEQYF. In DNA form, the CDR3 reads TGTGCCAGCTCACCTCGGACAGCGACTACCTACGAGCAGTACTTC.

This clone was counted only a few times. The V gene is TRBV6-5, the J gene TRBJ1-2; no reliable D call. The CDR3 is 13 amino acids. Germline V lookup: CDR1 MNHEY, CDR2 SVGAGI. Deletions cut 2 bases from V and 2 bases from J, with 6 bases between. CDR3 sequence (DNA): TGTGCCAGCAGTTACGGCAGGAACTATGGCTACACCTTC. Amino acids: CASSYGRNYGYTF.

V and J are TRBV27 and TRBJ1-6; D gene unclear. This CDR3 is built from 17 residues. Trimming took 2 bases from V and 9 from J, leaving 20 bases between them. CDR1 is MNHEY, CDR2 SMNVEV, per germline (reference sequence). DNA for the CDR3: TGTGCCAGCAGTTTACGGCGGGTTTCAGGAGGTAGTTCACCCCTCCACTTT. This translates into CASSLRRVSGGSSPLHF.